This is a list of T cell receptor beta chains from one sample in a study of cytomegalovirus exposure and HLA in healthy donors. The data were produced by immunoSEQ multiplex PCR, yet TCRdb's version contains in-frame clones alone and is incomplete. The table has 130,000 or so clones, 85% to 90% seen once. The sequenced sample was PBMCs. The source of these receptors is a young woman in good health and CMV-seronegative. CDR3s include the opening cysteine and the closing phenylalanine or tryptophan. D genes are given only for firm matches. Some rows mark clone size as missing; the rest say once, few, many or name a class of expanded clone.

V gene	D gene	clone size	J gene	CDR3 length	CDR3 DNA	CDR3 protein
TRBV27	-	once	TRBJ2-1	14	TGTGCCAGCAGTTGGGGGGGCCAGGACAATGAGCAGTTCTTC	CASSWGGQDNEQFF
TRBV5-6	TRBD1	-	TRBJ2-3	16	TGTGCCAGCAGCACGAGGGGGCCGTACGGCACAGATACGCAGTATTTT	CASSTRGPYGTDTQYF
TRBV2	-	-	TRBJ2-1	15	TGTGCCAGCCGGAATAGGCAGGGTACCTACAATGAGCAGTTCTTC	CASRNRQGTYNEQFF
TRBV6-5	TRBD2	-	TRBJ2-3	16	TGTGCCAGCAGTTACAACCGACTAGCGAGCACAGATACGCAGTATTTT	CASSYNRLASTDTQYF
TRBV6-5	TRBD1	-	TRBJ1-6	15	TGTGCCAGCAGGGGACAGGGGCAGCAAAGTTCACCCCTCCACTTT	CASRGQGQQSSPLHF
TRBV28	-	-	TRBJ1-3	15	TGTGCCAGCAGTTTAGTGACAGGCTCTGGAAACACCATATATTTT	CASSLVTGSGNTIYF
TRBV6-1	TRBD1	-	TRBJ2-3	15	TGTGCCAGCAGGAATCCCGGGACAGGGAGAGATACGCAGTATTTT	CASRNPGTGRDTQYF
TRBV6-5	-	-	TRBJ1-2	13	TGTGCCAGCAGCTTAGGACAAAGCTATGGCTACACCTTC	CASSLGQSYGYTF
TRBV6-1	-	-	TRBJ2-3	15	TGTGCCAGCAGCGGAACTAGAAGTCCTGGTGATACGCAGTATTTT	CASSGTRSPGDTQYF
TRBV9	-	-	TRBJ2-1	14	TGTGCCAGCAGCTACCGGACGAGCGGCAATGAGCAGTTCTTC	CASSYRTSGNEQFF
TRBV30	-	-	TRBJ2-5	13	TGTGCCTGGAGTGTACATCTCCAAGAGACCCAGTACTTC	CAWSVHLQETQYF
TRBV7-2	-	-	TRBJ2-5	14	TGTGCCAGCAGCTTAGCCCGCCCGGTGGAGACCCAGTACTTC	CASSLARPVETQYF
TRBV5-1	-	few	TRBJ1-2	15	TGCGCCAGCAGCTTGAATTTATATCAGGGGTATGGCTACACCTTC	CASSLNLYQGYGYTF